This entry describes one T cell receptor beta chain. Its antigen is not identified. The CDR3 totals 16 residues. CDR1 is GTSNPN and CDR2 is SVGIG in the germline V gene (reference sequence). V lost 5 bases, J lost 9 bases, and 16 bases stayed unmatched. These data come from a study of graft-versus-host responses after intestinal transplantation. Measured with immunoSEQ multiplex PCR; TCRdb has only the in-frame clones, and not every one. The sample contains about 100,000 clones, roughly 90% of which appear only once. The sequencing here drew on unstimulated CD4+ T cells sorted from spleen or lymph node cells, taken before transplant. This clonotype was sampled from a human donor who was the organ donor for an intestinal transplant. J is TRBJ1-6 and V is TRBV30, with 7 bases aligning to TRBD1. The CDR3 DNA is TGTGCCTGGGGGGGAGAACAGGGGCTGGGGAGTTCACCCCTCCACTTT. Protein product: CAWGGEQGLGSSPLHF.